The entry below gives a single T cell receptor (beta chain) sequence along with its context. This entry comes from a study of blood T cell repertoires in COVID-19. V lost 7 bases and J lost 8, with 23 bases in between. From germline, CDR1 is SQVTM and CDR2 ANQGSEA. This CDR3 comprises 14 residues. Cohorts were based on clinical histories the participants reported. In the original processing: Nucleated cell counts were estimated from reference gene primer amplification. Assay: immunoSEQ multiplex PCR; the TCRdb copy retains only in-frame clones and omits some. V and J calls and clone size follow that table, whereas D and trimming were derived from the DNA. The profile shows a few hundred thousand clones, over 80% of them singletons.

The rearrangement joins TRBV29-1 to TRBJ1-2; a possible D gene is TRBD1 (6 bases). The source of this sequence is a man aged 30 to 39 who had recovered from COVID-19. The source material was PBMCs or T cells enriched from blood (not recorded which). The CDR3, as DNA: TGCAGCGCTCTCAGGGGCGACACCTCTTCCGGCTACACCTTC. It codes for CSALRGDTSSGYTF.